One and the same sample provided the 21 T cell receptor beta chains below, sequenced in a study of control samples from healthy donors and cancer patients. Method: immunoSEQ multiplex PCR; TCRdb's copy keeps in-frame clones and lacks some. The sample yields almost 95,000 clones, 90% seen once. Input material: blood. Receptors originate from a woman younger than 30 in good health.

CDR3 loop: CASSLGRLSYEQYF. CDR3 nucleotide sequence: TGTGCCAGCAGCTTAGGAAGACTATCCTACGAGCAGTACTTC. The chain has TRBV11-3 and TRBJ2-7, with D perhaps TRBD2 (5 bases). The CDR3 spans 14 residues. With 1 base removed from V and 1 base from J, the gap between germline ends came to 8 bases. The germline V gene has CDR1 SGHNT and CDR2 YENEEA.

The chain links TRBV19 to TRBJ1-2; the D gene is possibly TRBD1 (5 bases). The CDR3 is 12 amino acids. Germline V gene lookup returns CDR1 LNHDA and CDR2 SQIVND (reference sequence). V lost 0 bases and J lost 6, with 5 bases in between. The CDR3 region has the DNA TGTGCCAGTAGTATAGAAGGGGATGGCTACACCTTC. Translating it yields CASSIEGDGYTF.

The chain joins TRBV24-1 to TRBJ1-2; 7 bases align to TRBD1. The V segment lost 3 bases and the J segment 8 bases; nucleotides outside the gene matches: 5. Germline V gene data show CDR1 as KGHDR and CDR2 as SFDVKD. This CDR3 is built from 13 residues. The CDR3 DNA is TGTGCCACCAGTGATGTCGACAGGGTAGGCTACACCTTC. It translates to CATSDVDRVGYTF.

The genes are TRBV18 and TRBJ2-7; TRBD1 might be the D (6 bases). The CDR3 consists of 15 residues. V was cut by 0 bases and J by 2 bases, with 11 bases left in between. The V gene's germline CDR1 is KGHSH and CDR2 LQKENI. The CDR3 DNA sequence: TGTGCCAGCTCACCACCCAGCCAGGGGACCTACGAGCAGTACTTC. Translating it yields CASSPPSQGTYEQYF.

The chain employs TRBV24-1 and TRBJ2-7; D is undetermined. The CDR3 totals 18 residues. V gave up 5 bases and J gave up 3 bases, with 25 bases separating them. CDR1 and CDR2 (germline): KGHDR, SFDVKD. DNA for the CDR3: TGTGCCACCAGTGTCGGGCCTGGGCAGCTCCTACCTCACTACGAGCAGTACTTC. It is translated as CATSVGPGQLLPHYEQYF.

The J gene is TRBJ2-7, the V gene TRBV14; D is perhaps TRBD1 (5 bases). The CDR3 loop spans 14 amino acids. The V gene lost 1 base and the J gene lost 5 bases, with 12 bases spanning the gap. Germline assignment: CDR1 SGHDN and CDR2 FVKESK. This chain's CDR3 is CASSQGWGSHEQYF. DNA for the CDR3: TGTGCCAGCAGCCAAGGTTGGGGCAGCCACGAGCAGTACTTC.

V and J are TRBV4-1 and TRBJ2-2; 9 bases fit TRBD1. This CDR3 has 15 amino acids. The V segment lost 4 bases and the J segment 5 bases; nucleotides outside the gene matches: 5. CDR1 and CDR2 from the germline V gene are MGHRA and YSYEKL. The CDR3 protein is CASSLGTGSTGELFF. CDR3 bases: TGCGCCAGCAGCCTAGGGACAGGGTCGACCGGGGAGCTGTTTTTT.

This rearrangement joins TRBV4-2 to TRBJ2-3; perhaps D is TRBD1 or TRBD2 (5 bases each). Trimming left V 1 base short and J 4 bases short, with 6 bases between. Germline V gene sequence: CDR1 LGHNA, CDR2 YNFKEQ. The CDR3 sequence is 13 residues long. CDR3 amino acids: CASSQVGPDTQYF. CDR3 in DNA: TGTGCCAGCAGCCAAGTGGGACCAGATACGCAGTATTTT.

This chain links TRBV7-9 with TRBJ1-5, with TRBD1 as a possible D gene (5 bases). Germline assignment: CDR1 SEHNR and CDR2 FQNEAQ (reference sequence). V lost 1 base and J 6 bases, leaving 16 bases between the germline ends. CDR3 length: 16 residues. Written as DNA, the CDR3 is TGTGCCAGCAGCTTAGGGGGGTTGTCAGATACTCAGCCCCAGCATTTT. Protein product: CASSLGGLSDTQPQHF. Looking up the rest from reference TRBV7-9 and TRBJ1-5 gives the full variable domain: DTGVSQNPRHKITKRGQNVTFRCDPISEHNRLYWYRQTLGQGPEFLTYFQNEAQLEKSRLLSDRFSAERPKGSFSTLEIQRTEQGDSAMYLCASSLGGLSDTQPQHFGDGTRLSIL.

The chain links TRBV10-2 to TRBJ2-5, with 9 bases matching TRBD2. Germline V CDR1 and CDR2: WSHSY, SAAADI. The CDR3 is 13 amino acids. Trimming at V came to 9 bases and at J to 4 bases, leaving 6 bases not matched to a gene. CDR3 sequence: CASCGGARETQYF. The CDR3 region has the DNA TGCGCCAGTTGCGGGGGGGCCCGAGAGACCCAGTACTTC.

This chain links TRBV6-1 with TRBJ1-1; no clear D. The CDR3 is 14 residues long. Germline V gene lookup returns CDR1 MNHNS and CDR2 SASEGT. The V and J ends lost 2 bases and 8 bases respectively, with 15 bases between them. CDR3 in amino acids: CASSETVSRREAFF. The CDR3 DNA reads TGTGCCAGCAGTGAAACGGTCTCGAGGCGGGAAGCTTTCTTT.

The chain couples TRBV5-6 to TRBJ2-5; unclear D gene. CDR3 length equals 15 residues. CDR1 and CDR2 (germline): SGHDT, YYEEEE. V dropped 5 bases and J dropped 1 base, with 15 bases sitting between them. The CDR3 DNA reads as TGTGCCAGCAGTCCCACGGCGGCCCTCCAAGAGACCCAGTACTTC. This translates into CASSPTAALQETQYF.

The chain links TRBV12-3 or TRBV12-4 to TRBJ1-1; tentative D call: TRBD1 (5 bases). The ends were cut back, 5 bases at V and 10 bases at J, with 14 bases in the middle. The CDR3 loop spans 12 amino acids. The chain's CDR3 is CASSQGFIGAFF. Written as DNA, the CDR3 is TGTGCCAGCAGTCAGGGTTTTATAGGAGCTTTCTTT.

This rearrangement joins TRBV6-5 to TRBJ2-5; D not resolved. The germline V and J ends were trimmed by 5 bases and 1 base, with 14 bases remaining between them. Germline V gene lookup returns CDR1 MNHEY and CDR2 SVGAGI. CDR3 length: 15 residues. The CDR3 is CASSQTPLFQETQYF. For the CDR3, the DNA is TGTGCCAGCAGTCAAACCCCTTTGTTCCAAGAGACCCAGTACTTC.

CDR3 DNA: TGTGCCAGCCGAGGGACTAGCGGATACAATGAGCAGTTCTTC. The encoded protein is CASRGTSGYNEQFF. The V gene is TRBV2, the J gene TRBJ2-1; 11 nucleotides align to TRBD2. CDR1 is SNHLY and CDR2 is FYNNEI in the germline V gene. J was trimmed by 4 bases and V by 8 bases; bases with no gene match: 4. The CDR3 extends over 14 amino acids.

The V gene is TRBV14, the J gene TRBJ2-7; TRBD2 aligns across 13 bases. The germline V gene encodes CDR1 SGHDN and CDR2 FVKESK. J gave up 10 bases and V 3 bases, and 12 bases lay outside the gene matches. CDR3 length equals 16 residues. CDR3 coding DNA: TGTGCCAGCAGCCAGTTTTCAAGGACTAGCGGGGGACTTCAGTACTTC. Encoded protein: CASSQFSRTSGGLQYF.

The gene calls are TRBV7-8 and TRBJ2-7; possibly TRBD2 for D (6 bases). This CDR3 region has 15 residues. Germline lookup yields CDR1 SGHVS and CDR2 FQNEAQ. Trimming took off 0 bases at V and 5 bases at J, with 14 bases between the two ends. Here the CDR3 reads CASSLAGGGWDEQYF. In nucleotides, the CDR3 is TGTGCCAGCAGCTTAGCCGGGGGAGGTTGGGACGAGCAGTACTTC.

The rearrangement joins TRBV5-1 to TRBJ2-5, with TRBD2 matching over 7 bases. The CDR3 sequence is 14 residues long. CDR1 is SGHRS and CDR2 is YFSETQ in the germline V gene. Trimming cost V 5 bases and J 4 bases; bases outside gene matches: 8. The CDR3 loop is CASSERGRSETQYF. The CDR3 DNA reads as TGCGCCAGCAGTGAGCGGGGTAGATCAGAGACCCAGTACTTC.

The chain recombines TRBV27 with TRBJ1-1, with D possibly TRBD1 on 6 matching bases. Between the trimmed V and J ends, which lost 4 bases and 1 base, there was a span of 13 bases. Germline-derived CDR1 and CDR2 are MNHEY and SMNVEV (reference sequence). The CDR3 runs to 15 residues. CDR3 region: CASSYRVGGNTEAFF. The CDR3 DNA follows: TGTGCCAGCAGTTACAGGGTCGGGGGGAACACTGAAGCTTTCTTT.

The CDR3 DNA reads TGTGCCAGCAGCTTAAGGGGGGCTGGGGCCAACGTCCTGACTTTC. Translation: CASSLRGAGANVLTF. The chain links TRBV7-3 to TRBJ2-6; weak D call: TRBD2 (6 bases). The CDR3 spans 15 residues. V gave up 1 base and J gave up 2 bases, with 6 bases separating them. The germline V gene encodes CDR1 SGHTA and CDR2 FQGTGA.

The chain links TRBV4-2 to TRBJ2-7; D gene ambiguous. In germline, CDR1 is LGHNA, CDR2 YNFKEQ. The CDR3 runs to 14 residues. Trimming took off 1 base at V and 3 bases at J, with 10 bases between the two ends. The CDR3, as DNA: TGTGCCAGCAGCCAAGTAGTGGCGCACTACGAGCAGTACTTC. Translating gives CASSQVVAHYEQYF.